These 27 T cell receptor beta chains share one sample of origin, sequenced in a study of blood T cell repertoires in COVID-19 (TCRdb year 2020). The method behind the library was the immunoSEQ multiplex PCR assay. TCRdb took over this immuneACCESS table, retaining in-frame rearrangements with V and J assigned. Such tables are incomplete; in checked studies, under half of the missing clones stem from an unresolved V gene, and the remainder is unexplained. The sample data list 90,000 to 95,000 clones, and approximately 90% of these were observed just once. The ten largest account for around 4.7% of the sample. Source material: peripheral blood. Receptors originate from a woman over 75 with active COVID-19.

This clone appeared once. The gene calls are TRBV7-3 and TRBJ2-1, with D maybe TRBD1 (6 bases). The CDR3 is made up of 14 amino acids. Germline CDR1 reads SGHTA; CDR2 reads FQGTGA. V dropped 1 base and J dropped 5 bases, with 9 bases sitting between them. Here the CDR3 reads CASSLMPGDNEQFF. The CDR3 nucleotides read TGTGCCAGCAGCTTAATGCCAGGGGACAATGAGCAGTTCTTC. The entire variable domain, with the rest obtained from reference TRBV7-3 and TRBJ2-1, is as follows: GAGVSQTPSNKVTEKGKYVELRCDPISGHTALYWYRQSLGQGPEFLIYFQGTGAADDSGLPNDRFFAVRPEGSVSTLKIQRTERGDSAVYLCASSLMPGDNEQFFGPGTRLTVL.

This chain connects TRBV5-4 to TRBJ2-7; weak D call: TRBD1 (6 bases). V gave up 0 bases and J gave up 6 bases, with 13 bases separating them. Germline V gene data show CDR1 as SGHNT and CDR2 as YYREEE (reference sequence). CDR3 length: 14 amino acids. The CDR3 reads CASSLAVGAGEQYF. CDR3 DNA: TGTGCCAGCAGCTTGGCGGTGGGGGCTGGCGAGCAGTACTTC.

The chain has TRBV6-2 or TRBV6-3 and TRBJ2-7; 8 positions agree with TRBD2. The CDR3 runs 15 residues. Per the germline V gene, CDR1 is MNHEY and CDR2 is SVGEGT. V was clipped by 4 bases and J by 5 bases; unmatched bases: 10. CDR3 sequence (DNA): TGTGCCAGCAGTTCCCCGGTTGCGGGAGGCCACGAGCAGTACTTC. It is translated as CASSSPVAGGHEQYF.

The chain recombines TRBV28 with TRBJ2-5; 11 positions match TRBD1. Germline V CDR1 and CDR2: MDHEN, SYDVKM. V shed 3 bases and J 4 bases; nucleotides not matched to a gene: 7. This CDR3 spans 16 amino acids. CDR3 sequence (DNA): TGTGCCAGCAGTTTGACCGGGACAGGGGGGGTAGAGACCCAGTACTTC. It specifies CASSLTGTGGVETQYF.

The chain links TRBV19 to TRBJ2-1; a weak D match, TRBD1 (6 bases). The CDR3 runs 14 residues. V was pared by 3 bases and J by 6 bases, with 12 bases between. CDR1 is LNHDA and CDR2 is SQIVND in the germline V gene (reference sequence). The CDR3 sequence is CASSIGAGANEQFF. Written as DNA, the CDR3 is TGTGCCAGTAGTATTGGGGCAGGGGCCAATGAGCAGTTCTTC. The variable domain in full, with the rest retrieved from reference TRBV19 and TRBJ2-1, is DGGITQSPKYLFRKEGQNVTLSCEQNLNHDAMYWYRQDPGQGLRLIYYSQIVNDFQKGDIAEGYSVSREKKESFPLTVTSAQKNPTAFYLCASSIGAGANEQFFGPGTRLTVL.

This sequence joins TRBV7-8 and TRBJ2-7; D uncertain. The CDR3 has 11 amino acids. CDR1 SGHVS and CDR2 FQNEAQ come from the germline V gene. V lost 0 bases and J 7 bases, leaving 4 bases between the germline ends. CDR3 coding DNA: TGTGCCAGCAGCTTAGCCCGGGAGCAGTACTTC. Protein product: CASSLAREQYF.

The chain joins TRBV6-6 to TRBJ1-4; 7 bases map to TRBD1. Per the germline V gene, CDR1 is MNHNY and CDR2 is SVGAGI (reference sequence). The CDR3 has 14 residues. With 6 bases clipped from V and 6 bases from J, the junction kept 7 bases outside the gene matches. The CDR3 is CASRNAGGHEKLFF. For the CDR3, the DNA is TGTGCCAGCAGAAACGCAGGGGGTCATGAAAAACTGTTTTTT.

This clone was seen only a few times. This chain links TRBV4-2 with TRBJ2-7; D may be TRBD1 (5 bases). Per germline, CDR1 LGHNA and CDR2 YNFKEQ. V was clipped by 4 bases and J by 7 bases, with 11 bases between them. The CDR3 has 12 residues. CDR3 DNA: TGTGCCAGCAGCCTGCGACCAGGGGAGCAGTACTTC. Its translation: CASSLRPGEQYF.

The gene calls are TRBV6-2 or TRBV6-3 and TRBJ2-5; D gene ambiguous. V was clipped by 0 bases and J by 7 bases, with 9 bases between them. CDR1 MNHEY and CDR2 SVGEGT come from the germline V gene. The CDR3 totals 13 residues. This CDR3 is CASSYSRSGTQYF. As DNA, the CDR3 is TGTGCCAGCAGTTACTCGAGGTCGGGGACCCAGTACTTC.

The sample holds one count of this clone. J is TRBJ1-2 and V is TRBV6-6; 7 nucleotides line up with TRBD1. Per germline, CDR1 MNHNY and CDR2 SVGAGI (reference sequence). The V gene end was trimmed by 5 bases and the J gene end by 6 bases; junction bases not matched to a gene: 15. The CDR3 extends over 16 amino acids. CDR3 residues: CASSIIALGTENGYTF. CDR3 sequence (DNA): TGTGCCAGCAGTATAATCGCCCTCGGGACAGAGAATGGCTACACCTTC.

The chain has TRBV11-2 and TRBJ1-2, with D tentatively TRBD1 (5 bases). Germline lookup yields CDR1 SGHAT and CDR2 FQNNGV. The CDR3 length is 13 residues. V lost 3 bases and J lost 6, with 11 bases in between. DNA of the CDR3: TGTGCCAGCAGCTTTCAGGGTCCAGATGGCTACACCTTC. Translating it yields CASSFQGPDGYTF.

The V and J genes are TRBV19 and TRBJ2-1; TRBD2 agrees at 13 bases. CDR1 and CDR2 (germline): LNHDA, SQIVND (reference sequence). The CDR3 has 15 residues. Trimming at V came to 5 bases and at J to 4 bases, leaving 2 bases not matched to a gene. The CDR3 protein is CASSALAGGYNEQFF. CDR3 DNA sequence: TGTGCCAGTAGTGCACTAGCGGGAGGGTACAATGAGCAGTTCTTC.

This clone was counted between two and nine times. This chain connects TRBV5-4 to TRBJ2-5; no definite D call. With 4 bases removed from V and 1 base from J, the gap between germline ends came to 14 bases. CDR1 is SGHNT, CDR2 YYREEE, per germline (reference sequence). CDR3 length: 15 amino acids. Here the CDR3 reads CASSRSGWAQETQYF. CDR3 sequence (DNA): TGTGCCAGCAGCCGATCTGGGTGGGCCCAAGAGACCCAGTACTTC.

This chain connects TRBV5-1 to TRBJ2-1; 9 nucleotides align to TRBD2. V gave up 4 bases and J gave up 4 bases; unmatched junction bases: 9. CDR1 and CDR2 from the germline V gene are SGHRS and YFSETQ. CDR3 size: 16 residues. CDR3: CASSPIGLASYNEQFF. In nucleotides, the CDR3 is TGCGCCAGCAGCCCTATCGGACTAGCGTCTTACAATGAGCAGTTCTTC.

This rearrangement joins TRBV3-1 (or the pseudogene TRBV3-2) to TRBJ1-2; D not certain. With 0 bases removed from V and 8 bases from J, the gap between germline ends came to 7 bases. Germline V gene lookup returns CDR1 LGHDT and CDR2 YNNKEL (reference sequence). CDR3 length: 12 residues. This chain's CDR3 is CASSQDSRGYTF. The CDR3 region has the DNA TGTGCCAGCAGCCAAGACTCCCGGGGCTACACCTTC.

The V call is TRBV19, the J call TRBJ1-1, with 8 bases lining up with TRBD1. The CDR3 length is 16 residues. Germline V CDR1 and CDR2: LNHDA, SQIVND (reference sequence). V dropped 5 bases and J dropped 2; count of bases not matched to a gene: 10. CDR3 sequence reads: CASSPQGARVNTEAFF. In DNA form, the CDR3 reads TGTGCCAGTAGTCCCCAGGGGGCCCGGGTCAACACTGAAGCTTTCTTT.

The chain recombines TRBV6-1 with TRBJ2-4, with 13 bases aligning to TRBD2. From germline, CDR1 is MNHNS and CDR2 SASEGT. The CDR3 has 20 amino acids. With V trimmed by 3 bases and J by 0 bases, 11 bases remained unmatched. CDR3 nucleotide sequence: TGTGCCAGCAGTGACGACCCCGGGACTAGCGGGGCTGTAGCCAAAAACATTCAGTACTTC. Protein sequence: CASSDDPGTSGAVAKNIQYF.

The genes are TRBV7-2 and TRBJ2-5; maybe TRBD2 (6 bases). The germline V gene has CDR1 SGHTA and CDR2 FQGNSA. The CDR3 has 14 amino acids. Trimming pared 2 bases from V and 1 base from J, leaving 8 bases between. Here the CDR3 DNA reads TGTGCCAGCAGCTTAATGGGGGGCCAAGAGACCCAGTACTTC. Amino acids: CASSLMGGQETQYF.

The CDR3 sequence: CASSFEGLAVDTQYF. For the CDR3, the DNA is TGTGCCAGCAGCTTCGAGGGACTAGCGGTTGATACGCAGTATTTT. This chain connects TRBV7-3 to TRBJ2-3; 11 nucleotides line up with TRBD2. V was clipped by 3 bases and J by 6 bases; unmatched bases: 5. Germline-derived CDR1 and CDR2 are SGHTA and FQGTGA. This CDR3 has 15 residues.

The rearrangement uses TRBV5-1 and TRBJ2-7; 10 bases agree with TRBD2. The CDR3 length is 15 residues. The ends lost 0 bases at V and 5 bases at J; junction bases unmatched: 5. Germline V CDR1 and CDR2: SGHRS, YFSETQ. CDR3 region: CASSLVTSGHHEQYF. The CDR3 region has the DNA TGCGCCAGCAGCTTGGTGACTAGCGGGCATCACGAGCAGTACTTC. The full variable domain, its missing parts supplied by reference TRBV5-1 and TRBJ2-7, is KAGVTQTPRYLIKTRGQQVTLSCSPISGHRSVSWYQQTPGQGLQFLFEYFSETQRNKGNFPGRFSGRQFSNSRSEMNVSTLELGDSALYLCASSLVTSGHHEQYFGPGTRLTVT.

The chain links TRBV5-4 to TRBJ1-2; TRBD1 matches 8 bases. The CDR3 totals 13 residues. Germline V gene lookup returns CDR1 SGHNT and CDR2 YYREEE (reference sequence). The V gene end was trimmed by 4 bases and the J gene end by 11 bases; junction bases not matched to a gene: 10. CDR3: CASSEAQGVRYTF. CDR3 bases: TGTGCCAGCAGCGAAGCACAGGGGGTGCGGTACACCTTC. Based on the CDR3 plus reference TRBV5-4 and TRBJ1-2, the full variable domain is ETGVTQSPTHLIKTRGQQVTLRCSSQSGHNTVSWYQQALGQGPQFIFQYYREEENGRGNFPPRFSGLQFPNYSSELNVNALELDDSALYLCASSEAQGVRYTFGSGTRLTVV.

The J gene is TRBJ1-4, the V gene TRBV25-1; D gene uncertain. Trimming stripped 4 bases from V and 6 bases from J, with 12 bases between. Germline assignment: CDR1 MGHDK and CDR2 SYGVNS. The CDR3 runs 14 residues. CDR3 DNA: TGTGCCAGCAGTGTCCAGAGGAGGGATGAAAAACTGTTTTTT. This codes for CASSVQRRDEKLFF. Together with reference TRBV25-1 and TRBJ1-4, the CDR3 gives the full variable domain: EADIYQTPRYLVIGTGKKITLECSQTMGHDKMYWYQQDPGMELHLIHYSYGVNSTEKGDLSSESTVSRIRTEHFPLTLESARPSHTSQYLCASSVQRRDEKLFFGSGTQLSVL.

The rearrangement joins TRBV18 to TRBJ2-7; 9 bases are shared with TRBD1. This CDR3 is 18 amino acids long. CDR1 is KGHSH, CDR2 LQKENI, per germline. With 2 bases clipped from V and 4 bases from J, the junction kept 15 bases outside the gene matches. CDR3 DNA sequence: TGTGCCAGCTCACCATACACACCAGGACAGGGGCTTTCGTACGAGCAGTACTTC. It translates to CASSPYTPGQGLSYEQYF.

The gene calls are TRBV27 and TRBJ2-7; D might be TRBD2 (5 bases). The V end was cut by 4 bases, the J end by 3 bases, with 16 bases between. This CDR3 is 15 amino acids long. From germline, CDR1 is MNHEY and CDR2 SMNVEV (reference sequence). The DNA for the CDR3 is TGTGCCAGCAGTTATAGACCCCGAGGGATCTACGAGCAGTACTTC. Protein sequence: CASSYRPRGIYEQYF.

CDR3 DNA sequence: TGTGCCTGGAACGTAGGGGAGGTTGGGGCCGGGGAGCTGTTTTTT. This sequence encodes CAWNVGEVGAGELFF. This rearrangement joins TRBV30 to TRBJ2-2; tentative D call: TRBD2 (6 bases). The CDR3 is 15 amino acids. V dropped 4 bases and J dropped 6 bases, with 18 bases sitting between them. Germline-derived CDR1 and CDR2 are GTSNPN and SVGIG (reference sequence).

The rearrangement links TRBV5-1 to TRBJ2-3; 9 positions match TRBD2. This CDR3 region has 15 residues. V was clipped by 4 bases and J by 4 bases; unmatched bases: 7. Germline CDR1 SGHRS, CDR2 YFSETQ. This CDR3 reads CASSPPLAGSDTQYF. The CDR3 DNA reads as TGCGCCAGCAGCCCGCCGCTAGCGGGATCAGATACGCAGTATTTT.

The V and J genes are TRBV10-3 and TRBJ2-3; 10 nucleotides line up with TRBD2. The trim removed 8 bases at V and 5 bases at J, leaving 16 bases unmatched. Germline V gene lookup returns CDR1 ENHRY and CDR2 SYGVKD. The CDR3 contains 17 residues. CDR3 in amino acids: CAIRRQGASGSGDTQYF. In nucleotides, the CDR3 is TGTGCCATCCGGCGTCAGGGGGCTAGCGGGAGTGGAGATACGCAGTATTTT.